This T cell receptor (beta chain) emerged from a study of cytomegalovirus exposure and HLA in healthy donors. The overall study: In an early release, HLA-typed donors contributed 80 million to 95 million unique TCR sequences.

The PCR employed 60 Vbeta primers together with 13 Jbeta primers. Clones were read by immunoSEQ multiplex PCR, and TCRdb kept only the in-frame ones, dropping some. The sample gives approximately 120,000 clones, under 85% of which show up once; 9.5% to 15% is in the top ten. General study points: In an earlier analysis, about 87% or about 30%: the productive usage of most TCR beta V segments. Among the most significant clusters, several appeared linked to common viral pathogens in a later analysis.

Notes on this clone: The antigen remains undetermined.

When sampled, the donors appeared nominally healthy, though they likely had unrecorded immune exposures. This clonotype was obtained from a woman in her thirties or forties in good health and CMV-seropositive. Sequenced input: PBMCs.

CDR3 in DNA: TGTGCCAGCAGCGTCTCAAGCGAGTTTAATGAAAAACTGTTTTTT. It specifies CASSVSSEFNEKLFF. J is TRBJ1-4 and V is TRBV9; no clear D gene. Trimming cost V 2 bases and J 4 bases, with 12 bases left between them. The CDR3 loop spans 15 amino acids. Germline-derived CDR1 and CDR2 are SGDLS and YYNGEE. The entire variable domain, with the rest obtained from reference TRBV9 and TRBJ1-4, is as follows: DSGVTQTPKHLITATGQRVTLRCSPRSGDLSVYWYQQSLDQGLQFLIQYYNGEERAKGNILERFSAQQFPDLHSELNLSSLELGDSALYFCASSVSSEFNEKLFFGSGTQLSVL.